Listed below are T cell receptor beta chains from one sample, sequenced in a study of blood T cell repertoires in COVID-19. Profiled with immunoSEQ multiplex PCR; TCRdb holds only in-frame clones, not every one. Of 50,000 or so clones listed, under 95% were seen once; the top ten hold 6% to 6.5%. Sequencing was carried out using peripheral blood. All receptors derive from a man between 65 and 85 years old with active COVID-19. The conserved cysteine and the conserved F or W are not part of the CDR3 here.

J | V | CDR3
TRBJ1-2 | TRBV7-9 | ASSTYRGKGYT
TRBJ2-2 | TRBV10-1 | ASSENRGLTGELF
TRBJ2-3 | TRBV6-2/TRBV6-3 | ASSSLTYLTSGGPGDTQY
TRBJ1-2 | TRBV6-2/TRBV6-3 | ASSYGTLGDYGYT
TRBJ2-2 | TRBV5-4 | ASSMGLAGNGELF
TRBJ2-2 | TRBV19 | ASSSQGITGELF
TRBJ1-1 | TRBV30 | AWSVSGGETEAF
TRBJ1-5 | TRBV4-2 | ASSQVGTGNQPQH
TRBJ1-2 | TRBV10-3 | AISESAVSYGYT
TRBJ2-1 | TRBV6-5 | ASNALKNEQF
TRBJ1-2 | TRBV5-1 | ASSLAGANYGYT
TRBJ2-7 | TRBV7-9 | ASSSPRDKPYEQY
TRBJ2-1 | TRBV7-9 | ASSPPPQINEQF
TRBJ2-1 | TRBV2 | ASSTRAIAVYNEQF
TRBJ2-5 | TRBV25-1 | ASREGQMYQETQY
TRBJ1-6 | TRBV4-1 | ASSQGHGGPYNSPLH
TRBJ1-3 | TRBV7-8 | ASSPGQGTGNTIY
TRBJ2-5 | TRBV15 | ATSPLAGGLETQY
TRBJ2-1 | TRBV30 | AWRGGAYNEQF
TRBJ2-7 | TRBV5-1 | ASSLVYQGTKNEQY
TRBJ2-7 | TRBV6-5 | ASSYSGTIKGEQY
TRBJ1-1 | TRBV9 | ASSAGTGMMNTEAF
TRBJ1-5 | TRBV7-9 | ASSLEEGQPQH
TRBJ2-7 | TRBV19 | ASGPQGPIDEQY
TRBJ2-1 | TRBV7-9 | ASSQTSGGSSYNEQF
TRBJ1-1 | TRBV19 | ASSRTGVNTEAF
TRBJ1-1 | TRBV19 | ASKWLGANTEAF
TRBJ1-1 | TRBV28 | ASSRGGHNTEAF
TRBJ1-1 | TRBV6-2/TRBV6-3 | ASSYGTPNTEAF
TRBJ2-5 | TRBV5-4 | ASRSASGETQY
TRBJ2-5 | TRBV28 | ASSIPGTSGGGTQY